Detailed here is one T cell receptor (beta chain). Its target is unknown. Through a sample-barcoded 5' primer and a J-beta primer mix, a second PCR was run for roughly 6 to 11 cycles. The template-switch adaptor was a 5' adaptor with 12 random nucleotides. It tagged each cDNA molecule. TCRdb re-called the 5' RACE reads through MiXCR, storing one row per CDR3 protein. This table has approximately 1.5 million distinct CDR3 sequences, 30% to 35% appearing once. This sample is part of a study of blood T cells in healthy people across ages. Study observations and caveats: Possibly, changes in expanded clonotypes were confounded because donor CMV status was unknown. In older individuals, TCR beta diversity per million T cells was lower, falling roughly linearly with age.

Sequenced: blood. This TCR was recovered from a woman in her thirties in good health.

The CDR3 coding sequence is TGTGCCATCCAAGAGGGGGCAAGCTATGGCTACACCTTC. It translates to CAIQEGASYGYTF. The chain combines TRBV10-3 with TRBJ1-2; 7 nucleotides line up with TRBD1. V trimming: 8 bases; J trimming: 4 bases; junction bases outside the gene matches: 7. Per the germline V gene, CDR1 is ENHRY and CDR2 is SYGVKD. This CDR3 is 13 amino acids long.